These 24 T cell receptor beta chains were sequenced from one sample in a study of T cell changes during pregnancy in multiple sclerosis. Sequenced by immunoSEQ multiplex PCR; TCRdb stores in-frame clones only, minus some. This sample has tens of thousands of clones; about 85% occur once, and the top ten carry less than 4%. This specimen consisted of peripheral blood, obtained before pregnancy. The receptor set was obtained from a female donor with multiple sclerosis, enrolled in a pregnancy study.

The chain has TRBV2 and TRBJ1-2, with D uncertain. CDR3 length: 13 residues. The V and J ends lost 4 bases and 5 bases respectively, with 11 bases between them. The germline V gene encodes CDR1 SNHLY and CDR2 FYNNEI. The CDR3: CASSAGFDYGYTF. For the CDR3, the DNA is TGTGCCAGCAGTGCGGGGTTTGATTATGGCTACACCTTC.

This sequence joins TRBV6-5 and TRBJ1-2; D remains ambiguous. This CDR3 has 12 residues. V was cut by 6 bases and J by 10 bases, with 15 bases left in between. Germline CDR1 and CDR2: MNHEY and SVGAGI. The CDR3 nucleotides are TGTGCCAGCAGGAAAACCAGAGGTCACTACACCTTC. Translating gives CASRKTRGHYTF.

The V and J genes are TRBV5-1 and TRBJ1-2, with unresolved D. Trimming removed 4 bases from V and 4 bases from J, with 11 bases in between. This CDR3 region has 13 residues. CDR1 is SGHRS, CDR2 YFSETQ, per germline. The CDR3 bases are TGCGCCAGCAGCGTGGACGGGTTCTATGGCTACACCTTC. Translated: CASSVDGFYGYTF.

This sequence joins TRBV7-9 and TRBJ1-4, with 7 bases aligning to TRBD1. J lost 6 bases, V lost 7 bases, and 11 bases had no gene match. CDR1 is SEHNR and CDR2 is FQNEAQ in the germline V gene (reference sequence). The CDR3 length is 15 residues. CDR3 DNA: TGTGCCAGCATGGGGTTAGGGGGCGCGGATGAAAAACTGTTTTTT. As protein: CASMGLGGADEKLFF.

The gene calls are TRBV19 and TRBJ1-1; TRBD1 is a possible D gene (6 bases). Germline lookup yields CDR1 LNHDA and CDR2 SQIVND (reference sequence). CDR3 length: 16 residues. The ends were cut back, 3 bases at V and 1 base at J, with 15 bases in the middle. CDR3 DNA: TGTGCCAGTAGTATCCGTGGGGGCTCGGGGAACACTGAAGCTTTCTTT. It specifies CASSIRGGSGNTEAFF.

The chain combines TRBV19 with TRBJ1-3; D call uncertain. CDR1 and CDR2 (germline): LNHDA, SQIVND (reference sequence). The CDR3 totals 15 residues. With 6 bases removed from V and 0 bases from J, the gap between germline ends came to 12 bases. The CDR3, as DNA: TGTGCCAGTAGGAAGGAGGGCTCCTCTGGAAACACCATATATTTT. Translated: CASRKEGSSGNTIYF.

V is TRBV5-1 and J is TRBJ2-4; D gene uncertain. The length of the CDR3 is 13 residues. Trimming cost V 0 bases and J 13 bases, with 14 bases left between them. Per germline, CDR1 SGHRS and CDR2 YFSETQ. DNA of the CDR3: TGCGCCAGCAGCTTGGACGAAACCCATCGGCAGTACTTC. This sequence encodes CASSLDETHRQYF.

This chain links TRBV9 with TRBJ1-2; a weak D match, TRBD1 (5 bases). The CDR3 is 13 residues long. With 0 bases removed from V and 6 bases from J, the gap between germline ends came to 9 bases. Looked up from germline, CDR1 is SGDLS and CDR2 is YYNGEE. The CDR3 DNA is TGTGCCAGCAGCGTAGTTCCGGGGGATGGCTACACCTTC. Protein sequence: CASSVVPGDGYTF.

The chain combines TRBV10-1 with TRBJ2-7; 11 nucleotides match TRBD2. Germline V gives CDR1 WNHNN, CDR2 SYGVQD (reference sequence). J was trimmed by 4 bases and V by 3 bases; bases with no gene match: 5. The CDR3 loop spans 15 amino acids. The CDR3 region is CASSDLAGGVYEQYF. The CDR3 bases are TGCGCCAGCAGTGACCTAGCGGGAGGTGTTTACGAGCAGTACTTC.

The chain is built from TRBV5-6 and TRBJ1-6, with D perhaps matching TRBD1 (5 bases). The CDR3 is 15 amino acids. Germline V CDR1 and CDR2: SGHDT, YYEEEE. The V and J ends lost 1 base and 7 bases respectively, with 12 bases between them. The CDR3 bases are TGTGCCAGCAGCTTGCGGGGGTCGAGGAATTCACCCCTCCACTTT. As protein: CASSLRGSRNSPLHF.

The chain joins TRBV7-2 to TRBJ2-7; tentative D call: TRBD1 (6 bases). This CDR3 spans 14 amino acids. Germline CDR1 SGHTA, CDR2 FQGNSA. V dropped 5 bases and J dropped 0 bases, with 11 bases sitting between them. CDR3 in amino acids: CASSTGTLSYEQYF. The CDR3 nucleotides read TGTGCCAGCAGCACCGGGACACTCTCCTACGAGCAGTACTTC.

The chain employs TRBV11-1 and TRBJ2-1, with D perhaps matching TRBD2 (6 bases). This CDR3 has 15 amino acids. Per germline, CDR1 SGHAT and CDR2 FQDESV (reference sequence). V was clipped by 8 bases and J by 8 bases, with 22 bases between them. The CDR3 loop is CASGTGLGFVDEQFF. The CDR3, as DNA: TGTGCCAGCGGCACGGGACTGGGCTTTGTTGATGAGCAGTTCTTC.

V and J are TRBV10-3 and TRBJ1-1, with no clear D. The V gene lost 3 bases and the J gene lost 2 bases, with 7 bases spanning the gap. This CDR3 contains 13 residues. Germline CDR1 reads ENHRY; CDR2 reads SYGVKD. The DNA of the CDR3 is TGTGCCATCAGTGATAGTACTAACACTGAAGCTTTCTTT. This sequence encodes CAISDSTNTEAFF.

The V and J genes are TRBV11-3 and TRBJ2-7, with TRBD1 identical over 7 bases. V lost 3 bases to trimming and J lost 9 bases; unmatched junction nucleotides: 8. The CDR3 loop spans 13 amino acids. CDR1 is SGHNT, CDR2 YENEEA, per germline. Here the CDR3 reads CASSLGFGDRQYF. CDR3 DNA sequence: TGTGCCAGCAGCTTGGGATTCGGGGACAGGCAGTACTTC.

This chain uses TRBV6-1 with TRBJ1-3; D unclear. Germline loops: CDR1 MNHNS, CDR2 SASEGT. Trimming took 6 bases from V and 1 from J, leaving 7 bases between them. This CDR3 region has 13 residues. As DNA, the CDR3 is TGTGCCAGCAGGGCAGCGTCTGGAAACACCATATATTTT. Residues: CASRAASGNTIYF.

V usage is TRBV10-2 and J usage is TRBJ2-7; no definite D call. Germline V gene lookup returns CDR1 WSHSY and CDR2 SAAADI. Between the trimmed V and J ends, which lost 8 bases and 2 bases, there was a span of 13 bases. The CDR3 spans 13 residues. CDR3 sequence reads: CASLRSSTYEQYF. CDR3 coding DNA: TGCGCCAGCTTGAGGAGTTCGACCTACGAGCAGTACTTC.

Only a few counts were recorded for this clone. The CDR3: CASSTTGEWAYGYTF. The CDR3 DNA reads TGTGCCAGCAGCACGACAGGGGAATGGGCATATGGCTACACCTTC. The rearrangement uses TRBV9 and TRBJ1-2; 8 nucleotides line up with TRBD1. V lost 4 bases and J lost 5; bases outside the gene matches: 10. This CDR3 spans 15 amino acids. Germline CDR1 and CDR2: SGDLS and YYNGEE.

The chain uses TRBV19 and TRBJ1-2; tentative D call: TRBD1 (6 bases). This CDR3 is built from 16 residues. V was clipped by 3 bases and J by 8 bases, with 22 bases between them. The germline V gene has CDR1 LNHDA and CDR2 SQIVND (reference sequence). In DNA form, the CDR3 reads TGTGCCAGTAGTATCTCCCCCACAGGGATAATTAAAGGCTACACCTTC. Translation gives CASSISPTGIIKGYTF.

The chain carries TRBV10-3 and TRBJ1-1; D is undetermined. Trimming shortened V by 7 bases and J by 4 bases, and 19 bases separated the two germline ends. Germline CDR1 is ENHRY and CDR2 is SYGVKD. CDR3 length: 15 residues. The CDR3 DNA reads TGTGCCATCACCCACGGGGAGGGTCGGGGCACTGAAGCTTTCTTT. Translation gives CAITHGEGRGTEAFF.

This clone was detected once. The rearrangement uses TRBV10-3 and TRBJ1-3, with TRBD1 as a possible D gene (5 bases). Germline loops: CDR1 ENHRY, CDR2 SYGVKD. The CDR3 has 17 amino acids. V lost 9 bases and J lost 4, with 25 bases in between. CDR3 sequence: CAILTTENSWAGNTIYF. The DNA for the CDR3 is TGTGCCATTCTCACGACAGAAAACTCCTGGGCGGGAAACACCATATATTTT.

The chain employs TRBV11-3 and TRBJ2-5; TRBD1 is a possible D gene (6 bases). This CDR3 is built from 15 residues. The germline V and J ends were trimmed by 4 bases and 3 bases, with 15 bases remaining between them. CDR1 SGHNT and CDR2 YENEEA come from the germline V gene. The CDR3 protein is CASSSDSASKETQYF. The CDR3 DNA follows: TGTGCCAGCAGCTCGGACAGTGCCAGTAAAGAGACCCAGTACTTC.

The chain joins TRBV5-8 to TRBJ2-7; 8 nucleotides line up with TRBD1. The junction had 7 bases not matched to a gene; V was cut back by 5 bases and J by 0 bases. This CDR3 is built from 15 residues. Germline V CDR1 and CDR2: SGHTS, YDEGEE. The CDR3 loop reads CASRGGQGPSYEQYF. The CDR3 DNA is TGTGCCAGCAGGGGCGGACAGGGTCCCTCCTACGAGCAGTACTTC.

The chain recombines TRBV4-2 with TRBJ1-2; 7 bases match TRBD1. Germline V CDR1 and CDR2: LGHNA, YNFKEQ. The CDR3 extends over 15 amino acids. The V segment lost 4 bases and the J segment 4 bases; nucleotides outside the gene matches: 9. CDR3 amino acids: CASSPNDRVSYGYTF. The CDR3 DNA is TGTGCCAGCAGCCCGAACGACAGGGTTTCCTATGGCTACACCTTC.

The rearrangement joins TRBV18 to TRBJ1-6; D remains unclear. CDR3 length: 14 residues. Trimming took 3 bases from V and 5 from J, leaving 8 bases between them. The V gene's germline CDR1 is KGHSH and CDR2 LQKENI. The CDR3 sequence is CASSPGQDNSPLHF. CDR3 bases: TGTGCCAGCTCACCGGGCCAGGATAATTCACCCCTCCACTTT.